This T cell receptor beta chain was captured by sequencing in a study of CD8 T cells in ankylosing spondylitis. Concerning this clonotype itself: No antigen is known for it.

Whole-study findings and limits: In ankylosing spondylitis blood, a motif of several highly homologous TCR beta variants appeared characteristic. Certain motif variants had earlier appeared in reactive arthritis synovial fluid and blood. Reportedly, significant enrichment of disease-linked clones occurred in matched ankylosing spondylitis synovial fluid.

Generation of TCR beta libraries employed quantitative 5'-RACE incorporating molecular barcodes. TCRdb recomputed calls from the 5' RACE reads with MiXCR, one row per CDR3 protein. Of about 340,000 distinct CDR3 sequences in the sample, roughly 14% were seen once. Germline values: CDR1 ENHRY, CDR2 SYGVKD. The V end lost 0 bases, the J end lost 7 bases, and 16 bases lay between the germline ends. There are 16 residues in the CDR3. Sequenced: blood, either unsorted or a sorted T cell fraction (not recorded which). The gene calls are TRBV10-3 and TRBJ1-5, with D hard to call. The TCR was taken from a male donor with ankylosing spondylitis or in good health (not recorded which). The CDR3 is CAISESLLLGRQPQHF. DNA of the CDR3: TGTGCCATCAGTGAGTCGCTTCTTCTGGGGAGGCAGCCCCAGCATTTT.